The clone carrying this T cell receptor beta chain has just a few counts. Its specificity is not known. V lost 2 bases and J lost 2; bases outside the gene matches: 6. The CDR3 consists of 15 residues. Germline V gives CDR1 KGHSH, CDR2 LQKENI. These data are taken from a study of T cells in localized non-small cell lung cancer. General observations from the study: Uninvolved nearby lung showed the greatest T cell clonality, exceeding that found in tumor. Sequencing involved a lone tumor region, leaving heterogeneity possible.

Repertoires were generated with immunoSEQ multiplex PCR, while TCRdb's copy carries only in-frame clones and drops some. The sample gives 7,500 to 8,500 clones, roughly three fifths of which show up once; less than 8.5% is in the top ten. This TCR was recovered from a male donor aged 60 or older with stage I squamous cell lung carcinoma. Sequences were derived from lymph node tissue, sampled before any cancer treatment. The V and J genes are TRBV18 and TRBJ2-7; 7 bases map to TRBD1. CDR3 bases: TGTGCCAGCTCACCAACCGACAGGGCTACCTACGAGCAGTACTTC. Translating it yields CASSPTDRATYEQYF.